This TCR beta chain was identified in a study of T cells in Graves' hyperthyroidism and ophthalmopathy (dated by TCRdb to between 2018 and 2021). In the study overall: Peripheral blood samples were taken at the time of initial diagnosis, prior to any treatment. A discovery cohort of roughly 96 patients, about 40 with Graves' ophthalmopathy and 55 to 65 with stable Graves' hyperthyroidism, was used to find distinguishing TCR V-J signatures. In more than 5 Graves' hyperthyroidism patients, the study also compared T-cell repertoires from thyroid tissue with T-cell repertoires from blood. Prospective prediction of ophthalmopathy was tested in an independent validation cohort consisting of roughly 20 hyperthyroidism patients and 15 to 17 patients who later progressed to ophthalmopathy. For training and testing, the 100 or so patients in the discovery cohort were randomly divided in a 7:3 ratio. After blood sampling, hyperthyroidism patients were treated with methimazole at a starting dose of 30 mg daily, and ophthalmopathy patients were treated with high-dose intravenous methylprednisolone. The paper reports TCR Vbeta CDR3 sequencing of approximately 140 peripheral blood samples: 40 to 45 ophthalmopathy, over 70 hyperthyroidism and 17 progressor patients.

What the research found in general, with its limitations: No statistical method was used to fix the sample size in advance, and group allocation was not hidden from the investigators. Most expanded thyroid clonotypes (frequency above 0.001) were also found in blood, which suggests that blood repertoires may mirror thyroid immune responses. A 13 V-J signature model separated ophthalmopathy from stable hyperthyroidism, with approximately 87% sensitivity and roughly 84% specificity in cross-validation and 80%/75% in testing. During validation, the model predicted progression to ophthalmopathy a median of approximately 6.5 months ahead of onset, with almost 71% sensitivity and 72% to 85% specificity.

The table lists this clonotype with many counts. The antigen it binds to is not known. No clone much larger than this one lies a single base away; base qualities are absent. TCR beta CDR3 regions were amplified from RNA transcripts. The TCR CDR3 was subjected to a first round of RT-PCR using the HTBI primer set and the Qiagen OneStep RT-PCR kit. A second multiplex PCR round built the libraries, followed by size selection and purification. Sequencing of the libraries was done on an Illumina HiSeq2000 using paired-end 100 bp reads. Under the source paper's analysis protocol: Raw data were processed with SOAPnuke, discarding reads with adapters, uncalled bases, mean Phred below 15, or no exact constant-primer or identifier match. COPE v1.2.5 was used to merge high-quality paired reads, and clonotypes were defined as unique nucleotide sequences. Clonotypes were aligned to IMGT TRBV, TRBD and TRBJ reference segments using MiTCR v1.1. The analysis was restricted to V-J combinations with a frequency above 0.0001, which together covered 99.2% of the repertoires. A TCS score was defined as the ratio between F50 (clonal expansion) and ExV (chaos), using BLOSUM62-based TCRdist between CDR3 peptides within each V-J. Welch's t-statistics and random forest reduced roughly 500 V-J features to roughly 13, which were used in a naive Bayes classifier (R e1071). The public reads were quality trimmed at Q25 with fastp and then assembled into clones with MiXCR by TCRdb, keeping productive beta chains. When rows share a CDR3 protein, they turn into one entry using the most common DNA and genes. These V and J calls are TCRdb output, not the study's own analysis. The sample table holds 480,000 or so distinct CDR3 sequences, of which about an eighth were seen once. About 17% of the sample is taken by the ten largest.

The germline V gene encodes CDR1 DFQATT and CDR2 SNEGSKA (reference sequence). CDR3 length: 13 amino acids, cysteine to phenylalanine. Only CDR3 DNA remains: 39 bases, in frame from the first base. The junction shows trimming of 4 bases on V and 4 bases on J, plus 13 bases between the germline ends. Stable Graves' hyperthyroidism was defined as the absence of progression to ophthalmopathy over 18 months of follow-up. Hyperthyroidism patients were newly diagnosed, with disease duration under 2 months, and aged 18 to 65 years. Exclusion was applied to patients with uncontrolled infections, other autoimmune diseases, pregnancy or lactation. Diagnoses were established on the basis of clinical symptoms, serum thyroxine and TRAb, thyroid ultrasound, and orbital computed tomography. PBMCs were isolated from about 10 ml of fresh peripheral blood by Ficoll-Paque density gradient centrifugation. Total RNA was extracted using Trizol reagent, and RNA quality was assessed on an Agilent 2100 Bioanalyzer.

The TCR comes from a young woman with Graves' hyperthyroidism. Sequencing used blood. The rearrangement combines TRBV20-1 with TRBJ1-2; matching of 5 bases hints at TRBD1 as the D gene. At the DNA level, the sequence is TGCAGTGCTAACCTCGACGGGGCCTATGGCTACACCTTC. This sequence encodes CSANLDGAYGYTF.